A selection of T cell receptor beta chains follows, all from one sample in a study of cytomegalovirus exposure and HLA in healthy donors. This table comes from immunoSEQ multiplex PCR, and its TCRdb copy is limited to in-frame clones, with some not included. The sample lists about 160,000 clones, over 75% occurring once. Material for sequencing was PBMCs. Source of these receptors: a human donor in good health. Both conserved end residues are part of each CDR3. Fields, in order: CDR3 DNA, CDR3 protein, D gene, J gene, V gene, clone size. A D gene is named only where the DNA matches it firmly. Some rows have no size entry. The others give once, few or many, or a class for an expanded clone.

DNA: TGTGCCAGTAACCTAGGACAGGCCCCGAATTCACCCCTCCACTTT; CDR3: CASNLGQAPNSPLHF; D: TRBD1; J: TRBJ1-6; V: TRBV19; size: .
DNA: TGTGCCATCAGAGGACAGGGTAGCGAGACCCAGTACTTC; CDR3: CAIRGQGSETQYF; D: TRBD1; J: TRBJ2-5; V: TRBV10-3; size: .
DNA: TGTGCCAGCAGCTTAGGCCGGGTGGGGGCGATGGGCTACACCTTC; CDR3: CASSLGRVGAMGYTF; D: .; J: TRBJ1-2; V: TRBV13; size: .
DNA: TGCGCCAGCAGCCAAGGCGCCGTAAATTCACCCCTCCACTTT; CDR3: CASSQGAVNSPLHF; D: .; J: TRBJ1-6; V: TRBV4-3; size: .
DNA: TGTGCCAGCAGCCCGGGGACAGGGTATGGCTATGGCTACACCTTC; CDR3: CASSPGTGYGYGYTF; D: .; J: TRBJ1-2; V: TRBV21-1; size: .
DNA: TGTGCCACCAGCAGAGATCTCGGGGCAGGGGCGTTTGGCGGGGAGCTGTTTTTT; CDR3: CATSRDLGAGAFGGELFF; D: .; J: TRBJ2-2; V: TRBV15; size: few
DNA: TGTGCCAGCGGCGACAGGGAACCCGGCCCCCAGTACTTC; CDR3: CASGDREPGPQYF; D: TRBD1; J: TRBJ2-5; V: TRBV6-5; size: .
DNA: TGCGCCAGCAGCTTAGGGACAGGGGACGACACTGAAGCTTTCTTT; CDR3: CASSLGTGDDTEAFF; D: TRBD1; J: TRBJ1-1; V: TRBV5-1; size: .
DNA: TGTGCCAGCACAGCGGGGGGAAGCACAGATACGCAGTATTTT; CDR3: CASTAGGSTDTQYF; D: TRBD2; J: TRBJ2-3; V: TRBV2; size: .
DNA: TGTGCCAGCAGCTCAGCACTCTCCTATAATTCACCCCTCCACTTT; CDR3: CASSSALSYNSPLHF; D: .; J: TRBJ1-6; V: TRBV7-9; size: .
DNA: TGTGCCAGCAGCGGACTAACAGGGGAGAACACTGAAGCTTTCTTT; CDR3: CASSGLTGENTEAFF; D: TRBD1; J: TRBJ1-1; V: TRBV7-8; size: .
DNA: TGTGCCAGCTCTTCAGGGGACGTAGATACGCAGTATTTT; CDR3: CASSSGDVDTQYF; D: .; J: TRBJ2-3; V: TRBV2; size: .
DNA: TGCGCCAGCAGCCTGGGGGGCAGGTTTAATGAAAAACTGTTTTTT; CDR3: CASSLGGRFNEKLFF; D: .; J: TRBJ1-4; V: TRBV5-1; size: .
DNA: TGTGCCAGCAGCTTAGATAGGGGGATCCGGGACGAGCAGTACTTC; CDR3: CASSLDRGIRDEQYF; D: .; J: TRBJ2-7; V: TRBV7-6; size: .
DNA: TGTGCCAGCAGTTACACGGCAGGTTCACCCCTCCACTTT; CDR3: CASSYTAGSPLHF; D: .; J: TRBJ1-6; V: TRBV6-5; size: .
DNA: TGCGCCAGCAGCCGAGAACTAGCCCAAGAGACCCAGTACTTC; CDR3: CASSRELAQETQYF; D: .; J: TRBJ2-5; V: TRBV4-3; size: .
DNA: TGTGCCAGCAGGAAAAATAGCGGGGGGACGAACACCGGGGAGCTGTTTTTT; CDR3: CASRKNSGGTNTGELFF; D: TRBD2; J: TRBJ2-2; V: TRBV7-2; size: .
DNA: TGTGCCAGCAGTCCGACAAGGGAGGACTTTGTCACTGAAGCTTTCTTT; CDR3: CASSPTREDFVTEAFF; D: .; J: TRBJ1-1; V: TRBV27; size: .
DNA: TGTGCCAGTGGGGGGACAGGGAACACTGAAGCTTTCTTT; CDR3: CASGGTGNTEAFF; D: TRBD1; J: TRBJ1-1; V: TRBV14; size: .
DNA: TGTGCCAGCTCACCACCGGCAGGGAACACCGGGGAGCTGTTTTTT; CDR3: CASSPPAGNTGELFF; D: .; J: TRBJ2-2; V: TRBV18; size: .
DNA: TGTGCCAGCAGTTCCCCGACACTGCAAGAGCAGTACTTC; CDR3: CASSSPTLQEQYF; D: .; J: TRBJ2-7; V: TRBV28; size: .
DNA: TGTGCCAGCAGCCGGGTAGATACGCAGTATTTT; CDR3: CASSRVDTQYF; D: .; J: TRBJ2-3; V: TRBV11-2; size: .
DNA: TGTGCCAGCAGTGGACCGGGACAGGGGCTTCCGAGTGGGGGGTACGAGCAGTACTTC; CDR3: CASSGPGQGLPSGGYEQYF; D: TRBD1; J: TRBJ2-7; V: TRBV6-1; size: .
DNA: TGTGCCAGCAAGGCCTCTAGCGGGACCTACGAGCAGTACTTC; CDR3: CASKASSGTYEQYF; D: TRBD2; J: TRBJ2-7; V: TRBV6-6; size: once
DNA: TGTGCCAGCAGCAACCCGGGACTATCAAATTCACCCCTCCACTTT; CDR3: CASSNPGLSNSPLHF; D: .; J: TRBJ1-6; V: TRBV6-6; size: once
DNA: TGCGCCAGCAGTGTTAGGGGGGGGACTAATGAAAAACTGTTTTTT; CDR3: CASSVRGGTNEKLFF; D: .; J: TRBJ1-4; V: TRBV10-1; size: .
DNA: TGTGCCAGCAGCCTTGGAGATTCGACAGCTAACTATGGCTACACCTTC; CDR3: CASSLGDSTANYGYTF; D: .; J: TRBJ1-2; V: TRBV4-2; size: .
DNA: TGTGCCAGCAGGAAGACAGGGGAGGTCGAAGATACGCAGTATTTT; CDR3: CASRKTGEVEDTQYF; D: TRBD1; J: TRBJ2-3; V: TRBV25-1; size: few
DNA: TGTGCCACCCACCGGGACAGGGAATCCGAGCAGTACTTC; CDR3: CATHRDRESEQYF; D: TRBD1; J: TRBJ2-7; V: TRBV10-3; size: .
DNA: TGCGCCAGCAGCCAAGAGACCAGGGACAGGGGGAATGGCTACACCTTC; CDR3: CASSQETRDRGNGYTF; D: TRBD1; J: TRBJ1-2; V: TRBV4-1; size: .
DNA: TGCGCCAGCAGAGCTAGCGGGGTCTACTACGAGCAGTACTTC; CDR3: CASRASGVYYEQYF; D: TRBD2; J: TRBJ2-7; V: TRBV5-1; size: .
DNA: TGCGCCAGCAGCCCCACTAGCGGGCCCCAAGAGACCCAGTACTTC; CDR3: CASSPTSGPQETQYF; D: TRBD2; J: TRBJ2-5; V: TRBV5-1; size: .
DNA: TGTGCCAGCAGCCAAGAGAACAGCTACGAGCAGTACTTC; CDR3: CASSQENSYEQYF; D: .; J: TRBJ2-7; V: TRBV14; size: .
DNA: TGTGCCAGCAAGGGGAAGTTAAATCAGCCCCAGCATTTT; CDR3: CASKGKLNQPQHF; D: .; J: TRBJ1-5; V: TRBV2; size: once
DNA: TGTGCCAGCTCACCAAGGGACAGGTACGACGAGCAGTACTTC; CDR3: CASSPRDRYDEQYF; D: TRBD1; J: TRBJ2-7; V: TRBV18; size: .
DNA: TGTGCCAGCAGCGTAGAAGTGGGGGGGCGCGGCTACACCTTC; CDR3: CASSVEVGGRGYTF; D: .; J: TRBJ1-2; V: TRBV9; size: .
DNA: TGTGCCAGCAGGGGCACTAGCGGGGGGGCCGGCGAGCAGTACTTC; CDR3: CASRGTSGGAGEQYF; D: TRBD2; J: TRBJ2-7; V: TRBV6-5; size: .
DNA: TGTGCCAGCAGCTCACCCAAGACAGGGCGAGATGAAAAACTGTTTTTT; CDR3: CASSSPKTGRDEKLFF; D: TRBD1; J: TRBJ1-4; V: TRBV7-9; size: once
DNA: TGTGCCACCAGCAGAGACAGGGCGCTTAATGAAAAACTGTTTTTT; CDR3: CATSRDRALNEKLFF; D: .; J: TRBJ1-4; V: TRBV15; size: .
DNA: TGTGCCAGCAGCACCCTCCAGGGCTCTGGAAACACCATATATTTT; CDR3: CASSTLQGSGNTIYF; D: .; J: TRBJ1-3; V: TRBV7-2; size: .
DNA: TGTGCCAGCAGCTCACGGGGGGGCCGGCGGAACGAGCAGTACTTC; CDR3: CASSSRGGRRNEQYF; D: TRBD2; J: TRBJ2-7; V: TRBV7-2; size: .
DNA: TGTGCCAGCAGCTTAAGGGGAGCGGGGAGCGATGAGCAGTTCTTC; CDR3: CASSLRGAGSDEQFF; D: TRBD2; J: TRBJ2-1; V: TRBV7-2; size: .
DNA: TGTGCCAGCACTGAGCGGGGCGGAGGAGATACGCAGTATTTT; CDR3: CASTERGGGDTQYF; D: TRBD2; J: TRBJ2-3; V: TRBV6-1; size: .
DNA: TGCGCCAGCAGCCAAGATTTGTCAGGGAATAATTCACCCCTCCACTTT; CDR3: CASSQDLSGNNSPLHF; D: .; J: TRBJ1-6; V: TRBV4-3; size: .
DNA: TGTGCCAGCAGTTTAGACAGGCGGATTCGAGGCTACACCTTC; CDR3: CASSLDRRIRGYTF; D: .; J: TRBJ1-2; V: TRBV6-5; size: .
DNA: TGTGCCAGCAGCTTAGGTCTTGGGGGGTACGAGCAGTACTTC; CDR3: CASSLGLGGYEQYF; D: .; J: TRBJ2-7; V: TRBV7-8; size: .
DNA: TGTGCCACCTACCGAAGGGGGCAACACGAGCAGTACTTC; CDR3: CATYRRGQHEQYF; D: TRBD1; J: TRBJ2-7; V: TRBV5-8; size: .
DNA: TGTGCCACAGCCCCGGGGAGCTCCTACGAGCAGTACTTC; CDR3: CATAPGSSYEQYF; D: .; J: TRBJ2-7; V: TRBV6-1; size: .
DNA: TGTGCCAGCAGTGCGCCTCCGGGACTAGCCCTTGGTGAGCAGTTCTTC; CDR3: CASSAPPGLALGEQFF; D: TRBD2; J: TRBJ2-1; V: TRBV27; size: .
DNA: TGTGCCAGCAGCTTAGAAGCAGGGTACGATCATGGCTACACCTTC; CDR3: CASSLEAGYDHGYTF; D: .; J: TRBJ1-2; V: TRBV7-8; size: .
DNA: TGTGCCAGCAGACTAGCGGGGGGGCCCCACGAGCAGTACTTC; CDR3: CASRLAGGPHEQYF; D: TRBD2; J: TRBJ2-7; V: TRBV7-2; size: .
DNA: TGTGCCAGTAGTATGACAGGGAGGTACGAGCAGTACTTC; CDR3: CASSMTGRYEQYF; D: .; J: TRBJ2-7; V: TRBV19; size: few
DNA: TGCGCCAGCAGCCGGGACAGTTCCTCCTACGAGCAGTACTTC; CDR3: CASSRDSSSYEQYF; D: TRBD1; J: TRBJ2-7; V: TRBV4-3; size: .
DNA: TGTGCCAGCAGTTTCGGAGCGAATGAGCAGTTCTTC; CDR3: CASSFGANEQFF; D: .; J: TRBJ2-1; V: TRBV28; size: few
DNA: TGTGCCAGTACCGCTTGGGGGACAGGGGGCAACTATGGCTACACCTTC; CDR3: CASTAWGTGGNYGYTF; D: TRBD1; J: TRBJ1-2; V: TRBV19; size: .
DNA: TGTGCCAGCAGCTTAGAAGTTCTCCGTATTTCTAGCGTTGGCGGGGAGCTGTTTTTT; CDR3: CASSLEVLRISSVGGELFF; D: .; J: TRBJ2-2; V: TRBV11-3; size: .
DNA: TGCGCCAGCAGCCAAGACGGCTCCTACGAGCAGTACTTC; CDR3: CASSQDGSYEQYF; D: .; J: TRBJ2-7; V: TRBV4-3; size: .
DNA: TGTGCCAGCAGCCAAGATAATGGAGTTGCACTGTTTTTT; CDR3: CASSQDNGVALFF; D: .; J: TRBJ1-4; V: TRBV4-2; size: .
DNA: TGTGCCAGCAGTGTAACCCCCCCGGGCTCTGGAAACACCATATATTTT; CDR3: CASSVTPPGSGNTIYF; D: .; J: TRBJ1-3; V: TRBV25-1; size: .